Shown below are 9 T cell receptor beta chains from a single sample sequenced in a study of cytomegalovirus exposure and HLA in healthy donors. The study ran its PCR with 60 Vbeta and 13 Jbeta primers. Libraries were prepared by immunoSEQ multiplex PCR; TCRdb keeps only in-frame clonotypes and omits some of them. The repertoire consists of some 98,000 clones, with more than 70% occurring once and the leading ten covering about a tenth. Sequencing was done on a sample of PBMCs. The receptor set was obtained from a man aged 18 to 29 in good health and CMV-seropositive.

This clone was seen once. The rearrangement joins TRBV6-5 to TRBJ2-7; 7 nucleotides line up with TRBD1. CDR1 and CDR2 from the germline V gene are MNHEY and SVGAGI. With V trimmed by 2 bases and J by 0 bases, 4 bases remained unmatched. CDR3 length: 15 residues. The CDR3 DNA reads TGTGCCAGCAGTTACCGGGGACAGAGCTCCTACGAGCAGTACTTC. Protein sequence: CASSYRGQSSYEQYF.

The chain uses TRBV5-1 and TRBJ2-7; perhaps TRBD2 as D (6 bases). Trimming removed 7 bases at V and 7 bases at J, with 24 bases between. The V gene's germline CDR1 is SGHRS and CDR2 YFSETQ. The CDR3 extends over 15 amino acids. CDR3 loop: CASGITGSSAGEQYF. The CDR3 region has the DNA TGCGCCAGCGGAATAACCGGGAGTTCGGCGGGGGAGCAGTACTTC.

This clone was counted once. This chain joins TRBV5-1 and TRBJ2-3; D is possibly TRBD1 (5 bases). Germline V gene lookup returns CDR1 SGHRS and CDR2 YFSETQ. V was cut by 3 bases and J by 1 base, with 9 bases left in between. This CDR3 spans 14 amino acids. DNA of the CDR3: TGCGCCAGCAGCTCAGACAGAGGCACAGATACGCAGTATTTT. It yields the protein CASSSDRGTDTQYF.

The chain couples TRBV30 to TRBJ2-7, with 9 bases matching TRBD2. Germline V gene data show CDR1 as GTSNPN and CDR2 as SVGIG (reference sequence). CDR3 length: 14 residues. V gave up 3 bases and J gave up 2 bases; unmatched junction bases: 5. The CDR3 DNA is TGTGCCTGGAGATCGGCTAGCGGGACCTACGAGCAGTACTTC. Translating it yields CAWRSASGTYEQYF.

This clone was observed a single time. V is TRBV4-1 and J is TRBJ1-1, with 7 bases matching TRBD1. The CDR3 length is 15 residues. Germline V lookup: CDR1 MGHRA, CDR2 YSYEKL. Trimming cost V 3 bases and J 1 base; bases outside gene matches: 5. This CDR3 reads CASSHPGQRNTEAFF. For the CDR3, the DNA is TGCGCCAGCAGCCATCCGGGACAGCGGAACACTGAAGCTTTCTTT.

The rearrangement joins TRBV27 to TRBJ1-5; 8 nucleotides agree with TRBD1. The CDR3 has 15 amino acids. Germline V gene sequence: CDR1 MNHEY, CDR2 SMNVEV (reference sequence). J was trimmed by 4 bases and V by 8 bases; bases with no gene match: 10. The CDR3 protein is CASGFGQGGNQPQHF. For the CDR3, the DNA is TGTGCCAGCGGCTTTGGACAGGGAGGAAATCAGCCCCAGCATTTT.

The gene calls are TRBV28 and TRBJ1-2, with TRBD1 matching 7 bases. Unmatched junction bases numbered 2, after V lost 5 bases and J lost 5 bases. CDR1 and CDR2 from the germline V gene are MDHEN and SYDVKM. The CDR3 spans 12 residues. Here the CDR3 DNA reads TGTGCCAGCAGTCCGGACAGGTATGGCTACACCTTC. Translated, it gives CASSPDRYGYTF.

The chain combines TRBV5-4 with TRBJ2-7, with TRBD2 as a possible D gene (7 bases). This CDR3 contains 15 residues. Per germline, CDR1 SGHNT and CDR2 YYREEE (reference sequence). Between the trimmed V and J ends, which lost 4 bases and 4 bases, there was a span of 18 bases. CDR3 residues: CASSPSGGSRYEQYF. The CDR3 DNA reads as TGTGCCAGCAGCCCCTCGGGGGGCTCGAGATACGAGCAGTACTTC.

Remarks on this clone: One junction end does not reproduce the germline sequence, and a read error may be involved. The chain couples TRBV6-1 to TRBJ1-1, with D possibly being TRBD1 (5 bases). The CDR3 has 16 residues. The V gene's germline CDR1 is MNHNS and CDR2 SASEGT. CDR3 in amino acids: CASSEAPQGVKTEAFF. CDR3 DNA sequence: TGTGCCAGCAGTGAAGCACCCCAGGGCGTGAAGACTGAAGCTTTCTTT.